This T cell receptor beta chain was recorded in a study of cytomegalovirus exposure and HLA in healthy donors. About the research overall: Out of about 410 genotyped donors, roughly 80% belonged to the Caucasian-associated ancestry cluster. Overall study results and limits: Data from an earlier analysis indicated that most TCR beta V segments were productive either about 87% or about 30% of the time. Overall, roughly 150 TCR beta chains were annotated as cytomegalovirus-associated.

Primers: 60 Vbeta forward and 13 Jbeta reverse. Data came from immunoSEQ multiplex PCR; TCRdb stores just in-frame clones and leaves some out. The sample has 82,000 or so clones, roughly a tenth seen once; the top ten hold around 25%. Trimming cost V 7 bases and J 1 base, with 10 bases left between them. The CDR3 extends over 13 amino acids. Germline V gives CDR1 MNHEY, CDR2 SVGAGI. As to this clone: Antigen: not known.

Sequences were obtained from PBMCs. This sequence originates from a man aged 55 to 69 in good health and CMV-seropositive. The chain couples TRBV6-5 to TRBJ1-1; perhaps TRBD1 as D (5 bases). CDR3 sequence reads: CASMRGRNTEAFF. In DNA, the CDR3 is TGTGCCAGCATGCGGGGGAGGAACACTGAAGCTTTCTTT.